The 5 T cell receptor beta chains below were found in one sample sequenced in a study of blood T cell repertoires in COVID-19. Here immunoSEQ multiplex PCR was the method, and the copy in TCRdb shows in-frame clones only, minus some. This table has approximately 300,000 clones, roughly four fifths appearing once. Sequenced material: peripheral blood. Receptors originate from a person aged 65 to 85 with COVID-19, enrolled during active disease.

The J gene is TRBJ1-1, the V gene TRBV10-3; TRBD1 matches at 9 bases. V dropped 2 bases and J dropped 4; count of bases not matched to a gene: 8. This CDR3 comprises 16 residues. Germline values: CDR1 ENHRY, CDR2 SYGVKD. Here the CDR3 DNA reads TGTGCCATCAGTGAGACAGGGGGCGGAGGGGGCACTGAAGCTTTCTTT. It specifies CAISETGGGGGTEAFF.

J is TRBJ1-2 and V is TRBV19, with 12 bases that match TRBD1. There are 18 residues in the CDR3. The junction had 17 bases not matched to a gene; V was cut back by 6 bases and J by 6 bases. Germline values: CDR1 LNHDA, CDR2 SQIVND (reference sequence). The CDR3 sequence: CASRAISGTGGAGDGYTF. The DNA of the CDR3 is TGTGCCAGTAGGGCCATTTCCGGGACAGGGGGCGCCGGGGATGGCTACACCTTC.

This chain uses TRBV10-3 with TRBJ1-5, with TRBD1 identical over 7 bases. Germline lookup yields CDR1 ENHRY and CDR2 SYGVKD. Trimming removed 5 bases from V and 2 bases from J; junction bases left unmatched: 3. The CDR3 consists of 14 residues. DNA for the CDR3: TGTGCCATCAGTTACGACAGGGGCAATCAGCCCCAGCATTTT. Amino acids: CAISYDRGNQPQHF.

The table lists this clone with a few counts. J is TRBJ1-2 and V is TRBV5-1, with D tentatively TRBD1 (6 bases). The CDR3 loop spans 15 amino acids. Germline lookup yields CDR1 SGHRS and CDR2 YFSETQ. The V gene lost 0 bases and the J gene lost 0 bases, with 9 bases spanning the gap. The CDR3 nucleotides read TGCGCCAGCAGCTTGGAGGGGGAACCTAACTATGGCTACACCTTC. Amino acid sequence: CASSLEGEPNYGYTF.

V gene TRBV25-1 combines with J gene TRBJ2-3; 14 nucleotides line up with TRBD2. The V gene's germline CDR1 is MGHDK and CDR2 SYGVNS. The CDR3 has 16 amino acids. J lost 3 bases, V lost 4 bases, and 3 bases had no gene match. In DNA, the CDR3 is TGTGCCAGCAGTGTTAGGACTAGCGGGAGGACAGATACGCAGTATTTT. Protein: CASSVRTSGRTDTQYF.